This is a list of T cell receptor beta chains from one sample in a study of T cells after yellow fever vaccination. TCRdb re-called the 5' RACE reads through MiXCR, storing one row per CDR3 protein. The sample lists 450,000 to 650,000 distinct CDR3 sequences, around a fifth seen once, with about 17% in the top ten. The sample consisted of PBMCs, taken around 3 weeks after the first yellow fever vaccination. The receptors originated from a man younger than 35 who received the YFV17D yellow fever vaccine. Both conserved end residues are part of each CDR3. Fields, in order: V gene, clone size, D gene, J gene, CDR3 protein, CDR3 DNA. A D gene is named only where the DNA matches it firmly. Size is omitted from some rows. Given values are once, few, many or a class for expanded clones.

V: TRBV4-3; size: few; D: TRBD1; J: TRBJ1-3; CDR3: CASSQGLRGSGNTIYF; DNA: TGCGCCAGCAGCCAAGGCCTCAGGGGGAGTGGAAACACCATATATTTT
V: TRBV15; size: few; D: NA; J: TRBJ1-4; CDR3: CATSRGAGTKTNEKLFF; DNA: TGTGCCACCAGCAGGGGGGCAGGGACGAAGACTAATGAAAAACTGTTTTTT
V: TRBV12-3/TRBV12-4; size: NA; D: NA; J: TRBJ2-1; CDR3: CASSFRSGWGNEQFF; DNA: TGTGCCAGCAGTTTCAGAAGCGGTTGGGGGAATGAGCAGTTCTTC
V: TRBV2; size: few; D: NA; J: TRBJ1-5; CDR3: CASSDRVLYSNQPQHF; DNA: TGTGCCAGCAGTGATAGGGTCCTTTATAGCAATCAGCCCCAGCATTTT
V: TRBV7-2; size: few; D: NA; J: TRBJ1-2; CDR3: CASSLFRQDNYGYTF; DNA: TGTGCCAGCAGCTTATTTCGTCAGGACAACTATGGCTACACCTTC
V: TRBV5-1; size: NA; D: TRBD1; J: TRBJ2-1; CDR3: CASSSDRSYNEQFF; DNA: TGCGCCAGCAGCTCGGACAGGAGCTACAATGAGCAGTTCTTC
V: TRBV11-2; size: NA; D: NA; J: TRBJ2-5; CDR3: CASSLDSRGWETQYF; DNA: TGTGCCAGCAGCTTAGATAGCCGGGGATGGGAGACCCAGTACTTC
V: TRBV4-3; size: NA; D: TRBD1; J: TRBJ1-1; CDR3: CASNQGPRGRITEAFF; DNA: TGCGCCAGCAACCAAGGACCCAGGGGGAGGATTACTGAAGCTTTCTTT
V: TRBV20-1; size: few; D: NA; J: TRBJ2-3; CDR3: CSARDLAASTDTQYF; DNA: TGCAGTGCTAGAGATCTAGCAGCCAGCACAGATACGCAGTATTTT
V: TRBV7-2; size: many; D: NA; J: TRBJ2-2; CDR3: CASSDGTGYTGELFF; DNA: TGTGCCAGCAGCGACGGGACGGGCTACACCGGGGAGCTGTTTTTT
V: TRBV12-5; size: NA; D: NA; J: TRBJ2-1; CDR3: CASGPGRGRQFF; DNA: TGTGCTAGTGGCCCCGGCCGGGGACGGCAGTTCTTC
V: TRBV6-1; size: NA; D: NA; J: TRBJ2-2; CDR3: CASSGRTYRGGELFF; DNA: TGTGCCAGCAGTGGTCGGACATATCGTGGCGGGGAGCTGTTTTTT
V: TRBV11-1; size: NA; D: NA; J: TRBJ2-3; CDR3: CASSLRLRRGLEDTDTQYF; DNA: TGTGCCAGCAGTCTACGACTCCGTAGGGGGTTGGAAGACACAGATACGCAGTATTTT
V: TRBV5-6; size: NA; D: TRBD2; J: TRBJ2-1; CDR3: CASSLQFGLAYNEQFF; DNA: TGTGCCAGCAGCTTGCAGTTCGGACTAGCGTACAATGAGCAGTTCTTC
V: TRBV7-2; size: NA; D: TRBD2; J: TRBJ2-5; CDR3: CASSLVSASGGGETQYF; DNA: TGTGCCAGCAGCTTAGTTTCGGCTAGCGGGGGTGGGGAGACCCAGTACTTC
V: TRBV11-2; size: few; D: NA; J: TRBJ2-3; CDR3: CASSRRVARTDTQYF; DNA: TGTGCCAGCAGCCGTCGGGTTGCGAGGACAGATACGCAGTATTTT
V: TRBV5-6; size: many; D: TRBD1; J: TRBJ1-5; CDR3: CASSFRGAQPQHF; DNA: TGTGCCAGCAGCTTCAGGGGGGCTCAGCCCCAGCATTTT
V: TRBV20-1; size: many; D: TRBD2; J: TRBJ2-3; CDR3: CSAEVPLAGGPADTQYF; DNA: TGCAGTGCCGAAGTACCCCTAGCGGGGGGGCCCGCAGATACGCAGTATTTT
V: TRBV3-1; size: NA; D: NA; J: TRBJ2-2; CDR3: CASTSWGGLNTGELFF; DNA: TGTGCCAGCACCTCTTGGGGGGGCCTGAACACCGGGGAGCTGTTTTTT
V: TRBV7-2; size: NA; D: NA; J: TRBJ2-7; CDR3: CASSPGTRADQYF; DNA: TGTGCCAGCAGCCCCGGGACACGAGCGGATCAGTACTTC
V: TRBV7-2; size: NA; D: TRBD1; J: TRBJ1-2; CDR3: CASSLRTGREYGYTF; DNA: TGTGCCAGCAGCTTACGGACAGGGAGAGAATATGGCTACACCTTC
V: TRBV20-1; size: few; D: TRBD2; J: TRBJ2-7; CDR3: CSASLAGGRDEQYF; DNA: TGCAGTGCTAGCCTAGCGGGGGGGCGTGACGAGCAGTACTTC
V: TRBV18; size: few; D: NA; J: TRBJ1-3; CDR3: CASSPRTTGNTIYF; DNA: TGTGCCAGCTCACCACGGACGACTGGAAACACCATATATTTT
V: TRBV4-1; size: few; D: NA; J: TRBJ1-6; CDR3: CASSQDRGSSYNSPLHF; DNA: TGCGCCAGCAGCCAAGACCGCGGAAGCTCCTATAATTCACCCCTCCACTTT
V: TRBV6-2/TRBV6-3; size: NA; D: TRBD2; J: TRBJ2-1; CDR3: CASSSSGSINEQFF; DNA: TGTGCCAGCAGTTCTAGCGGGAGTATCAATGAGCAGTTCTTC
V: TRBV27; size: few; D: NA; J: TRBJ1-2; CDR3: CASSLTATYGYTF; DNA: TGTGCCAGCAGTTTAACAGCCACCTATGGCTACACCTTC
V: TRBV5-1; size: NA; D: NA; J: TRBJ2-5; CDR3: CASSLEPSRETQYF; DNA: TGCGCCAGCAGCTTGGAGCCTTCGAGAGAGACCCAGTACTTC
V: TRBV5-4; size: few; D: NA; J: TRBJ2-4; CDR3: CASSLGQAENIQYF; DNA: TGTGCCAGCAGCTTAGGGCAGGCTGAAAACATTCAGTACTTC
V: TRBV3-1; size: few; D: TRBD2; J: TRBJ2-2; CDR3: CASSQGLAGAIGELFF; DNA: TGTGCCAGCAGCCAAGGTCTAGCGGGAGCAATCGGGGAGCTGTTTTTT
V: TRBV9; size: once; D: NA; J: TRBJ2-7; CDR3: CASSVEGYGQYF; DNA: TGTGCCAGCAGCGTAGAGGGGTACGGGCAGTACTTC
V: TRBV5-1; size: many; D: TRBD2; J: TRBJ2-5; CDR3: CASSLVAGPLAGGLYF; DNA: TGCGCCAGCAGCTTGGTGGCAGGGCCTCTAGCGGGGGGCCTGTACTTC
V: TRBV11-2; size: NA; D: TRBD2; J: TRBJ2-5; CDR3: CASSLDRLAGVQETQYF; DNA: TGTGCCAGCAGCTTAGATCGGCTAGCGGGGGTCCAAGAGACCCAGTACTTC
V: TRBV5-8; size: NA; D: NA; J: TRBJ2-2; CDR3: CASSFRDGTGELFF; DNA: TGTGCCAGCAGCTTCCGGGACGGCACCGGGGAGCTGTTTTTT
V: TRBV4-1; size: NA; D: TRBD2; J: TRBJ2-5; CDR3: CASSQEMASGEETQYF; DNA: TGCGCCAGCAGCCAAGAAATGGCTAGCGGGGAAGAGACCCAGTACTTC
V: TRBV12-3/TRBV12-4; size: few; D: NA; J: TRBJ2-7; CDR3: CASSLNRNEQYF; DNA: TGTGCCAGCAGTTTGAACCGGAACGAGCAGTACTTC
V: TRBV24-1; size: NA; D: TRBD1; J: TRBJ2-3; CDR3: CATSDPAGTGMGTDTQYF; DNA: TGTGCCACCAGTGATCCGGCCGGGACAGGGATGGGCACAGATACGCAGTATTTT
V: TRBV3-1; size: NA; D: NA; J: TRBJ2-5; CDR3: CASRSALGVYETQYF; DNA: TGTGCCAGCAGATCGGCTCTTGGAGTGTACGAGACCCAGTACTTC